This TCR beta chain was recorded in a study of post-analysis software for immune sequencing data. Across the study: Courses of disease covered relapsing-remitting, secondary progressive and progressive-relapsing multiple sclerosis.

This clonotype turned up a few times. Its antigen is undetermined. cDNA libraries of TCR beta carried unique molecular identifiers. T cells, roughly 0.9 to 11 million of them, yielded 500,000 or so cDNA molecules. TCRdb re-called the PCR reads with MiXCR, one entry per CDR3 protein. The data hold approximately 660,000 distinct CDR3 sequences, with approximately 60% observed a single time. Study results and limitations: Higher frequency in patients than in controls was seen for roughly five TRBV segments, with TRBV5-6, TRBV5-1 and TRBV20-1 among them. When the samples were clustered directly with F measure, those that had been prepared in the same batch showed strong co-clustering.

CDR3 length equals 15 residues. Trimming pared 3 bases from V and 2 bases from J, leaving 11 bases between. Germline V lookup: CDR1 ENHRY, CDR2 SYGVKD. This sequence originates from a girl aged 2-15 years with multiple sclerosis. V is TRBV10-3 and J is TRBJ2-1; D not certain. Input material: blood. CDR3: CAISEHSSPYNEQFF. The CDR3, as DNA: TGTGCCATCAGTGAACACAGCTCACCCTACAATGAGCAGTTCTTC.